The rows below give T cell receptor beta chains drawn from one sample of a study of shared clonotypes between healthy human individuals. Using immunoSEQ multiplex PCR, the repertoire was profiled, and TCRdb retains in-frame clones only, with some absent. The table records fewer than 1 million clones, around 96% of them present only once. The sequenced sample consisted of naive CD8+ T cells sorted from blood. The receptor source for this set is a man aged 30-40 years in good health. Both conserved end residues are part of each CDR3. The D gene is left open where the match is weak. Not all rows give a size; the values are once, few, many and, for expanded clones, a class.

D gene: TRBD2; V gene: TRBV15; J gene: TRBJ2-3; clone size: -; CDR3 protein: CATSISGSTDTQYF; CDR3 DNA: TGTGCCACCAGCATTAGCGGGAGCACAGATACGCAGTATTTT
D gene: TRBD1; V gene: TRBV4-3; J gene: TRBJ2-7; clone size: -; CDR3 protein: CASSPAQGGYEQYF; CDR3 DNA: TGCGCCAGCAGCCCGGCACAGGGGGGTTACGAGCAGTACTTC
D gene: -; V gene: TRBV6-5; J gene: TRBJ2-6; clone size: -; CDR3 protein: CASSYGHSSGANVLTF; CDR3 DNA: TGTGCCAGCAGTTACGGACACAGCTCTGGGGCCAACGTCCTGACTTTC
D gene: TRBD2; V gene: TRBV29-1; J gene: TRBJ2-1; clone size: -; CDR3 protein: CSVGELAIHNEQFF; CDR3 DNA: TGCAGCGTTGGAGAACTAGCGATCCACAATGAGCAGTTCTTC
D gene: -; V gene: TRBV19; J gene: TRBJ2-2; clone size: -; CDR3 protein: CASSMDPNTGELFF; CDR3 DNA: TGTGCCAGTAGTATGGACCCGAACACCGGGGAGCTGTTTTTT
D gene: TRBD2; V gene: TRBV19; J gene: TRBJ2-7; clone size: -; CDR3 protein: CASTSGRSHEQYF; CDR3 DNA: TGTGCCAGTACAAGCGGGAGGTCCCACGAGCAGTACTTC
D gene: -; V gene: TRBV5-1; J gene: TRBJ2-7; clone size: -; CDR3 protein: CASSLGQGGREQYF; CDR3 DNA: TGCGCCAGCAGCTTGGGACAGGGAGGCCGGGAGCAGTACTTC
D gene: TRBD2; V gene: TRBV4-1; J gene: TRBJ2-3; clone size: -; CDR3 protein: CASSQADAGVPPDTQYF; CDR3 DNA: TGCGCCAGCAGCCAAGCTGATGCGGGAGTGCCGCCAGATACGCAGTATTTT
D gene: -; V gene: TRBV20-1; J gene: TRBJ2-1; clone size: once; CDR3 protein: CSLVARGEQFF; CDR3 DNA: TGCAGTCTTGTCGCAAGAGGTGAGCAGTTCTTC
D gene: -; V gene: TRBV27; J gene: TRBJ1-1; clone size: -; CDR3 protein: CASSPSGGFMNTEAFF; CDR3 DNA: TGTGCCAGCAGTCCGTCGGGGGGGTTCATGAACACTGAAGCTTTCTTT
D gene: -; V gene: TRBV10-3; J gene: TRBJ2-7; clone size: -; CDR3 protein: CAISDSTREQYF; CDR3 DNA: TGTGCCATCAGTGACTCCACGCGCGAGCAGTACTTC
D gene: -; V gene: TRBV6-5; J gene: TRBJ1-2; clone size: -; CDR3 protein: CASSYSNPGGDYGYTF; CDR3 DNA: TGTGCCAGCAGTTACTCGAATCCGGGTGGGGACTATGGCTACACCTTC
D gene: -; V gene: TRBV6-5; J gene: TRBJ1-4; clone size: -; CDR3 protein: CASSYSIRGEKLFF; CDR3 DNA: TGTGCCAGCAGTTACTCGATACGGGGTGAAAAACTGTTTTTT
D gene: -; V gene: TRBV5-6; J gene: TRBJ1-5; clone size: once; CDR3 protein: CASSAGGNQPQHF; CDR3 DNA: TGTGCCAGCAGCGCAGGTGGCAATCAGCCCCAGCATTTT
D gene: -; V gene: TRBV14; J gene: TRBJ1-2; clone size: -; CDR3 protein: CASSQDFGPTYGYTF; CDR3 DNA: TGTGCCAGCAGCCAAGATTTTGGTCCGACCTATGGCTACACCTTC
D gene: TRBD1; V gene: TRBV7-9; J gene: TRBJ2-3; clone size: -; CDR3 protein: CASSLARGQGPPWEYF; CDR3 DNA: TGTGCCAGCAGCTTAGCGCGGGGACAGGGGCCCCCATGGGAGTATTTT
D gene: TRBD2; V gene: TRBV7-3; J gene: TRBJ2-7; clone size: once; CDR3 protein: CASSLTREDRLEQYF; CDR3 DNA: TGTGCCAGCAGCTTAACTCGGGAGGACCGTCTAGAGCAGTACTTC
D gene: -; V gene: TRBV4-1; J gene: TRBJ2-2; clone size: -; CDR3 protein: CASSPVPFRLDGELFF; CDR3 DNA: TGCGCCAGCAGCCCTGTCCCATTCCGGTTGGACGGGGAGCTGTTTTTT
D gene: -; V gene: TRBV5-4; J gene: TRBJ1-1; clone size: few; CDR3 protein: CASSPGAGGASWTEAFF; CDR3 DNA: TGTGCCAGCAGCCCTGGGGCGGGGGGCGCATCGTGGACTGAAGCTTTCTTT
D gene: -; V gene: TRBV11-1; J gene: TRBJ1-2; clone size: -; CDR3 protein: CASSLGGAGESF; CDR3 DNA: TGTGCCAGCAGCTTAGGTGGGGCCGGCGAGTCCTTC
D gene: -; V gene: TRBV7-9; J gene: TRBJ1-4; clone size: -; CDR3 protein: CASSWGTPTTNEKLFF; CDR3 DNA: TGTGCCAGCAGCTGGGGGACGCCTACAACTAATGAAAAACTGTTTTTT
D gene: TRBD2; V gene: TRBV9; J gene: TRBJ2-7; clone size: -; CDR3 protein: CASSPYSAGVYEQYF; CDR3 DNA: TGTGCCAGCAGCCCCTACAGCGCGGGAGTTTACGAGCAGTACTTC
D gene: TRBD2; V gene: TRBV6-5; J gene: TRBJ2-7; clone size: -; CDR3 protein: CASSYSPSGSFEQYF; CDR3 DNA: TGTGCCAGCAGTTACTCCCCTAGCGGGAGTTTCGAGCAGTACTTC
D gene: TRBD1; V gene: TRBV7-3; J gene: TRBJ2-2; clone size: few; CDR3 protein: CASSQRDRMTGELFF; CDR3 DNA: TGTGCCAGCAGCCAAAGGGACAGGATGACCGGGGAGCTGTTTTTT
D gene: -; V gene: TRBV27; J gene: TRBJ2-3; clone size: -; CDR3 protein: CATRSGVTQYF; CDR3 DNA: TGTGCCACCAGATCCGGCGTTACGCAGTATTTT
D gene: -; V gene: TRBV6-5; J gene: TRBJ2-1; clone size: -; CDR3 protein: CASSYPRPNVDEQFF; CDR3 DNA: TGTGCCAGCAGTTATCCCCGCCCTAATGTCGATGAGCAGTTCTTC
D gene: -; V gene: TRBV9; J gene: TRBJ2-1; clone size: -; CDR3 protein: CASSPFWARYNEQFF; CDR3 DNA: TGTGCCAGCAGCCCATTCTGGGCACGCTACAATGAGCAGTTCTTC
D gene: -; V gene: TRBV29-1; J gene: TRBJ1-2; clone size: -; CDR3 protein: CSVQPTSTADYGYTF; CDR3 DNA: TGCAGCGTTCAACCTACGAGTACAGCAGACTATGGCTACACCTTC
D gene: -; V gene: TRBV7-3; J gene: TRBJ2-3; clone size: -; CDR3 protein: CASSFRETDTQYF; CDR3 DNA: TGTGCCAGCAGCTTTAGGGAAACAGATACGCAGTATTTT
D gene: -; V gene: TRBV28; J gene: TRBJ1-3; clone size: -; CDR3 protein: CASRFGRLSGNTIYF; CDR3 DNA: TGTGCCAGCAGATTCGGGAGACTCTCTGGAAACACCATATATTTT
D gene: TRBD2; V gene: TRBV10-2; J gene: TRBJ2-3; clone size: -; CDR3 protein: CASSQLAGGADTQYF; CDR3 DNA: TGCGCCAGCAGTCAACTAGCGGGAGGCGCAGATACGCAGTATTTT
D gene: TRBD2; V gene: TRBV29-1; J gene: TRBJ2-2; clone size: -; CDR3 protein: CSVEDALAGDTGELFF; CDR3 DNA: TGCAGCGTTGAAGACGCACTAGCGGGAGACACCGGGGAGCTGTTTTTT
D gene: -; V gene: TRBV7-9; J gene: TRBJ2-3; clone size: -; CDR3 protein: CASSSLPRRKDTQYF; CDR3 DNA: TGTGCCAGCAGCTCCCTGCCAAGGAGGAAAGATACGCAGTATTTT
D gene: -; V gene: TRBV27; J gene: TRBJ2-1; clone size: few; CDR3 protein: CASSFSTWNEQFF; CDR3 DNA: TGTGCCAGCAGTTTTAGCACTTGGAATGAGCAGTTCTTC
D gene: TRBD1; V gene: TRBV5-6; J gene: TRBJ1-2; clone size: -; CDR3 protein: CASSTGTGVKYGYTF; CDR3 DNA: TGTGCCAGCAGCACAGGGACAGGGGTAAAATACGGCTACACCTTC
D gene: -; V gene: TRBV28; J gene: TRBJ1-4; clone size: -; CDR3 protein: CASSLRDGNEKLFF; CDR3 DNA: TGTGCCAGCAGTTTACGGGACGGTAATGAAAAACTGTTTTTT
D gene: TRBD1; V gene: TRBV9; J gene: TRBJ2-1; clone size: -; CDR3 protein: CASSDRGRNEQFF; CDR3 DNA: TGTGCCAGCAGTGACAGGGGAAGGAATGAGCAGTTCTTC
D gene: TRBD1; V gene: TRBV28; J gene: TRBJ1-5; clone size: -; CDR3 protein: CASSSGQDSNQPQHF; CDR3 DNA: TGTGCCAGCAGTTCGGGACAGGATAGCAATCAGCCCCAGCATTTT
D gene: -; V gene: TRBV11-2; J gene: TRBJ1-2; clone size: -; CDR3 protein: CASQGFGYGYTF; CDR3 DNA: TGTGCCAGCCAGGGGTTTGGCTATGGCTACACCTTC
D gene: -; V gene: TRBV9; J gene: TRBJ2-7; clone size: -; CDR3 protein: CASSVGGDYIYEQYF; CDR3 DNA: TGTGCCAGCAGCGTAGGGGGAGATTATATCTACGAGCAGTACTTC
D gene: -; V gene: TRBV2; J gene: TRBJ1-2; clone size: -; CDR3 protein: CASSGYGYTF; CDR3 DNA: TGTGCCAGCAGTGGATATGGCTACACCTTC
D gene: -; V gene: TRBV7-9; J gene: TRBJ1-5; clone size: once; CDR3 protein: CASSTDGYSNQPQHF; CDR3 DNA: TGTGCCAGCAGCACTGACGGCTATAGCAATCAGCCCCAGCATTTT
D gene: -; V gene: TRBV5-1; J gene: TRBJ1-4; clone size: -; CDR3 protein: CASSSDYRTTNEKLFF; CDR3 DNA: TGCGCCAGCAGCTCGGACTACAGGACAACTAATGAAAAACTGTTTTTT
D gene: TRBD1; V gene: TRBV19; J gene: TRBJ1-2; clone size: -; CDR3 protein: CASSIGTGLPGYTF; CDR3 DNA: TGTGCCAGTAGTATAGGGACAGGGTTACCTGGCTACACCTTC
D gene: -; V gene: TRBV5-4; J gene: TRBJ2-7; clone size: -; CDR3 protein: CASSPGHSPDEQYF; CDR3 DNA: TGTGCCAGCAGCCCGGGACACTCCCCCGACGAGCAGTACTTC
D gene: -; V gene: TRBV4-3; J gene: TRBJ1-2; clone size: -; CDR3 protein: CASSQDNLYGYTF; CDR3 DNA: TGCGCCAGCAGCCAAGATAACCTCTATGGCTACACCTTC
D gene: TRBD1; V gene: TRBV6-1; J gene: TRBJ1-1; clone size: -; CDR3 protein: CASKTGQGLNTEAFF; CDR3 DNA: TGTGCCAGCAAAACCGGACAGGGCCTGAACACTGAAGCTTTCTTT
D gene: -; V gene: TRBV10-1; J gene: TRBJ2-7; clone size: -; CDR3 protein: CASSERSSSYEQYF; CDR3 DNA: TGCGCCAGCAGTGAGCGTTCCTCCTCCTACGAGCAGTACTTC
D gene: -; V gene: TRBV27; J gene: TRBJ2-7; clone size: -; CDR3 protein: CASSPPGSWEQYF; CDR3 DNA: TGTGCCAGCAGTCCCCCAGGGTCCTGGGAGCAGTACTTC
D gene: TRBD2; V gene: TRBV5-1; J gene: TRBJ2-1; clone size: -; CDR3 protein: CASSQPAGTSGSGEQFF; CDR3 DNA: TGCGCCAGCAGCCAACCTGCCGGGACTAGCGGGAGTGGTGAGCAGTTCTTC
D gene: -; V gene: TRBV28; J gene: TRBJ1-2; clone size: -; CDR3 protein: CASSSDGDGYTF; CDR3 DNA: TGTGCCAGCAGTTCAGATGGGGATGGCTACACCTTC
D gene: TRBD1; V gene: TRBV4-3; J gene: TRBJ1-2; clone size: -; CDR3 protein: CASSQGDRGLRDYGYTF; CDR3 DNA: TGCGCCAGCAGCCAAGGGGACAGGGGGCTAAGGGACTATGGCTACACCTTC
D gene: -; V gene: TRBV19; J gene: TRBJ2-1; clone size: -; CDR3 protein: CASSRGAPGGSSYNEQFF; CDR3 DNA: TGTGCCAGTAGTAGGGGGGCCCCTGGCGGGAGCTCCTACAATGAGCAGTTCTTC
D gene: -; V gene: TRBV27; J gene: TRBJ2-3; clone size: -; CDR3 protein: CASSLHGNTDTQYF; CDR3 DNA: TGTGCCAGCAGTTTACATGGGAATACAGATACGCAGTATTTT
D gene: TRBD1; V gene: TRBV27; J gene: TRBJ2-1; clone size: -; CDR3 protein: CASSQQGAHEQFF; CDR3 DNA: TGTGCCAGCAGTCAACAGGGGGCACATGAGCAGTTCTTC
D gene: -; V gene: TRBV29-1; J gene: TRBJ2-1; clone size: -; CDR3 protein: CSVEGGPVSNEQFF; CDR3 DNA: TGCAGCGTTGAAGGGGGTCCCGTGTCCAATGAGCAGTTCTTC
D gene: TRBD2; V gene: TRBV5-8; J gene: TRBJ2-7; clone size: -; CDR3 protein: CASIRLAGSIEQYF; CDR3 DNA: TGTGCCAGCATCCGACTAGCGGGAAGCATCGAGCAGTACTTC